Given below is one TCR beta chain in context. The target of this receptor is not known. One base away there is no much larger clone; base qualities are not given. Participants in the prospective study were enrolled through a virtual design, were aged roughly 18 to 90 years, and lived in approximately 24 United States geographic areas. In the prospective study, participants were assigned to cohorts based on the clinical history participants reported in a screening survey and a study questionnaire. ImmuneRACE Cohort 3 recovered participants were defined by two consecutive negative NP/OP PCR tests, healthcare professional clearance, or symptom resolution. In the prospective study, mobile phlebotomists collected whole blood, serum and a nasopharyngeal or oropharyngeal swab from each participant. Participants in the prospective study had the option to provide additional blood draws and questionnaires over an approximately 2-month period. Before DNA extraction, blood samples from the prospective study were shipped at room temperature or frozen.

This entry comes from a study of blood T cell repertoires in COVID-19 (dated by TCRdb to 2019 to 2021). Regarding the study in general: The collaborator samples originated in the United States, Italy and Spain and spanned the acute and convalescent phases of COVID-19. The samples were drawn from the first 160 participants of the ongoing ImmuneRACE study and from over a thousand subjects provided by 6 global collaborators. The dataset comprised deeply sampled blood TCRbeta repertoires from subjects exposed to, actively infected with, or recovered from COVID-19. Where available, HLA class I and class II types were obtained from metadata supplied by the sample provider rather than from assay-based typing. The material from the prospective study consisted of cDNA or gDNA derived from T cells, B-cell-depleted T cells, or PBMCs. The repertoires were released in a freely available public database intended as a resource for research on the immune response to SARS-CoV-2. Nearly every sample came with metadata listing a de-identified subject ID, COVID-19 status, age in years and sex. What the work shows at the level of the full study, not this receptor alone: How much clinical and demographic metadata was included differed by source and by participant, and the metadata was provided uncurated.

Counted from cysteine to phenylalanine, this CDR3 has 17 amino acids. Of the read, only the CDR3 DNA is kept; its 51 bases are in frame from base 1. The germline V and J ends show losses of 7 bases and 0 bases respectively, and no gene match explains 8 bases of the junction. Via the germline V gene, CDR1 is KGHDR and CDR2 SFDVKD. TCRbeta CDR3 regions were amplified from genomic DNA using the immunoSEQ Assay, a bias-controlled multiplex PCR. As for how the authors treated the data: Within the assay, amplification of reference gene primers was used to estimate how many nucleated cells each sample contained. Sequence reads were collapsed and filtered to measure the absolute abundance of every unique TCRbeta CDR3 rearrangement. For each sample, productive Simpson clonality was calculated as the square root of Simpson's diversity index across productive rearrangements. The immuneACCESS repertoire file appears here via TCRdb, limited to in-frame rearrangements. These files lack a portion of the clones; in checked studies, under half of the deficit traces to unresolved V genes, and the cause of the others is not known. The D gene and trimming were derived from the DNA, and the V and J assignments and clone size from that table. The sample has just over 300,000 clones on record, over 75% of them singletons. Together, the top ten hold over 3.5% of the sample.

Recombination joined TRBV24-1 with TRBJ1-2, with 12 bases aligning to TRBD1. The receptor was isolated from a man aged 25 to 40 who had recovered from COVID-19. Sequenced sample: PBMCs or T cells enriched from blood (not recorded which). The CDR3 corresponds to CATSSWDRGQANYGYTF. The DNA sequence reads TGTGCCACCAGCTCCTGGGACAGGGGGCAAGCTAACTATGGCTACACCTTC.